These 22 T cell receptor beta chains originate from one sample sequenced in a study of T cells expressing NK-cell markers (dated by TCRdb to 2018 to 2020). The library was obtained by 5' RACE. The sample was run on an Illumina HiSeq 2000. TCRdb reprocessed the reads, so every CDR3 protein sequence counts as one entry and DNA is not shown. The sample's table lists a count of about 260,000 distinct CDR3 sequences. The biggest ten clones account for around 0.42% of the sample. The sequenced material came from blood T cells: a sorted CD56 or NKG2C T cell subset, CD4+ or CD8+ T cells, or bulk PBMC T cells (not recorded which). The receptors stem from a man younger than 30 in good health. Donor details come from another sample of the same person, matched by shared clones.

The gene calls are TRBV11-2 and TRBJ1-1; absent DNA, TCRdb's TRBD1 call cannot be checked. CDR3 length equals 16 residues. Germline V gene lookup returns CDR1 SGHAT and CDR2 FQNNGV. CDR3 in amino acids: CASSFTGTGTNTEAFF.

V and J are TRBV7-3 and TRBJ2-2; TCRdb's D call of TRBD2 is untestable without DNA. Germline lookup yields CDR1 SGHTA and CDR2 FQGTGA. The CDR3 length is 17 residues. CDR3: CASSELAGGLGTGELFF.

The CDR3 is CSARGEAGGNNIQYF. This chain links TRBV20-1 with TRBJ2-4; with no DNA, the TCRdb D assignment of TRBD2 cannot be verified. This CDR3 has 15 amino acids. Germline values: CDR1 DFQATT, CDR2 SNEGSKA (reference sequence).

The chain has TRBV20-1 and TRBJ2-1. CDR1 is DFQATT, CDR2 SNEGSKA, per germline (reference sequence). The CDR3 contains 15 residues. CDR3 amino acids: CSARGVKTPYNEQFF.

The chain uses TRBV20-1 and TRBJ2-7; TCRdb lists TRBD1, though no DNA is available to test this call. Per the germline V gene, CDR1 is DFQATT and CDR2 is SNEGSKA (reference sequence). The CDR3 runs to 13 residues. The CDR3 protein is CSAYKQVAYEQYF.

J is TRBJ1-4 and V is TRBV5-6. This CDR3 is built from 15 residues. Germline V gene sequence: CDR1 SGHDT, CDR2 YYEEEE. CDR3 in amino acids: CASSLASAGFEKLFF.

CDR3 sequence reads: CSVGQGTEAFF. The J gene is TRBJ1-1, the V gene TRBV20-1; the D call from TCRdb, TRBD1, cannot be confirmed without DNA. This CDR3 has 11 amino acids. Per the germline V gene, CDR1 is DFQATT and CDR2 is SNEGSKA (reference sequence).

This chain joins TRBV5-1 and TRBJ1-1. The CDR3 runs 14 residues. Looked up from germline, CDR1 is SGHRS and CDR2 is YFSETQ. The CDR3 here is CASSIQMRGTEAFF.

This chain joins TRBV15 and TRBJ2-1. The CDR3 contains 16 residues. Germline CDR1 is LNHNV and CDR2 is YYDKDF (reference sequence). The chain's CDR3 is CATSTWWLGSSNEQFF. Variable domain in full (rest from reference TRBV15 and TRBJ2-1): DAMVIQNPRYQVTQFGKPVTLSCSQTLNHNVMYWYQQKSSQAPKLLFHYYDKDFNNEADTPDNFQSRRPNTSFCFLDIRSPGLGDTAMYLCATSTWWLGSSNEQFFGPGTRLTVL.

J is TRBJ2-7 and V is TRBV7-2. The germline V gene has CDR1 SGHTA and CDR2 FQGNSA. The CDR3 has 13 amino acids. The CDR3 sequence: CASSPFGVIEQYF.

This chain links TRBV5-4 with TRBJ1-1; as DNA is missing, the TRBD1 call by TCRdb cannot be tested. The CDR3 runs to 13 residues. In germline, CDR1 is SGHNT, CDR2 YYREEE (reference sequence). CDR3 region: CASSLGTGNEAFF.

V gene TRBV7-8 combines with J gene TRBJ1-5; TCRdb proposes TRBD1, but this gene call is untestable without DNA. The CDR3 consists of 15 residues. Germline CDR1 and CDR2: SGHVS and FQNEAQ. CDR3 residues: CASSSTRTGNQPQHF.

The V gene is TRBV12-3 or TRBV12-4, the J gene TRBJ1-5. The CDR3 runs to 13 residues. CDR3 loop: CASSFSTDQPQHF.

The CDR3 reads CASSHEGIPYGYTF. V usage is TRBV3-1 and J usage is TRBJ1-2. Germline loops: CDR1 LGHDT, CDR2 YNNKEL (reference sequence). The CDR3 length is 14 residues.

The chain couples TRBV12-3 or TRBV12-4 to TRBJ2-2; TCRdb gives TRBD2 as the D gene, but with no DNA this cannot be confirmed. The CDR3 totals 15 residues. This CDR3 is CASSSLSGDTGELFF.

The genes are TRBV20-1 and TRBJ2-3; TCRdb gives TRBD1 as the D gene, but with no DNA this cannot be confirmed. Germline CDR1 DFQATT, CDR2 SNEGSKA (reference sequence). The CDR3 extends over 13 amino acids. The chain's CDR3 is CSAAPGRVDTQYF.

This chain connects TRBV6-1 to TRBJ1-6; no DNA is available, so the TRBD1 call from TCRdb remains unchecked. Germline loops: CDR1 MNHNS, CDR2 SASEGT. The length of the CDR3 is 14 residues. CDR3 residues: CASRPTGENSPLHF.

V is TRBV24-1 and J is TRBJ2-3; TCRdb designates TRBD1, a call that cannot be tested without DNA. The CDR3 contains 16 residues. CDR1 is KGHDR, CDR2 SFDVKD, per germline. The CDR3 loop reads CATSDSRGTGADTQYF.

The chain combines TRBV5-1 with TRBJ2-2; TCRdb returns TRBD2, unconfirmable since there is no DNA. This CDR3 is 15 amino acids long. Germline CDR1 is SGHRS and CDR2 is YFSETQ. The CDR3 spells CASRGLAENTGELFF.

The chain is built from TRBV30 and TRBJ1-5; no DNA is available, so the TRBD1 call from TCRdb remains unchecked. Germline V lookup: CDR1 GTSNPN, CDR2 SVGIG (reference sequence). This CDR3 has 14 amino acids. CDR3: CAWIEDRNNQPQHF.

This chain links TRBV12-3 or TRBV12-4 with TRBJ1-5. This CDR3 is 13 amino acids long. CDR3 residues: CASSLSGNQPQHF.

The rearrangement links TRBV12-3 or TRBV12-4 to TRBJ2-3; the D call from TCRdb, TRBD2, cannot be confirmed without DNA. The CDR3 is 15 residues long. CDR3 residues: CASSSSSGDTDTQYF.